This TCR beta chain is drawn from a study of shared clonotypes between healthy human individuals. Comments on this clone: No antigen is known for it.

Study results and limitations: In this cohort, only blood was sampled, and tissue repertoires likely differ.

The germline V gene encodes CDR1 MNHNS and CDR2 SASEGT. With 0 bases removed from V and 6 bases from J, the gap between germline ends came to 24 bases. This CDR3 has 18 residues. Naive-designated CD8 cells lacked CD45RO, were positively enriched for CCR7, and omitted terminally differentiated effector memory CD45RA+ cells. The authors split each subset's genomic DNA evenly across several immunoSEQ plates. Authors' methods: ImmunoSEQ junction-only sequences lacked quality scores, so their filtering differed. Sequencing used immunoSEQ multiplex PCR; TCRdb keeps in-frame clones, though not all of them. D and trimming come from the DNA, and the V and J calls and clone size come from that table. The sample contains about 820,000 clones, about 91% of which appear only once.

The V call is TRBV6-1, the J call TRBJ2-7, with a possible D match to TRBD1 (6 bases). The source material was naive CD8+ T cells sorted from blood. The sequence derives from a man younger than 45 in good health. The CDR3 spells CASSEALLKGQGMREQYF. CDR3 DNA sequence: TGTGCCAGCAGTGAAGCTTTATTGAAGGGTCAGGGGATGCGCGAGCAGTACTTC.